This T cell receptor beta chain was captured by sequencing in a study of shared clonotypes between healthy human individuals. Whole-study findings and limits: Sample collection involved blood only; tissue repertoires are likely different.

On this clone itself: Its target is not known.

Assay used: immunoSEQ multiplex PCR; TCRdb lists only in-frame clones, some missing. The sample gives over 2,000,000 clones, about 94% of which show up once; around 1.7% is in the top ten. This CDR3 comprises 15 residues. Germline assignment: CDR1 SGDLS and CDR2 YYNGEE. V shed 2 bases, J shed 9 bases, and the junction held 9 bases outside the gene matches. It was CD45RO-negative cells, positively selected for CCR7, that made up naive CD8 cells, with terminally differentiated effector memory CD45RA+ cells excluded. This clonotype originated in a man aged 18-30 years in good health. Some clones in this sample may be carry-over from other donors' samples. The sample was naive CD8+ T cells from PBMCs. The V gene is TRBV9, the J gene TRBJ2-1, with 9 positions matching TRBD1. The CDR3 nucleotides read TGTGCCAGCAGCGTCGGGACAGGGCTTTGGGGTGAGCAGTTCTTC. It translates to CASSVGTGLWGEQFF.